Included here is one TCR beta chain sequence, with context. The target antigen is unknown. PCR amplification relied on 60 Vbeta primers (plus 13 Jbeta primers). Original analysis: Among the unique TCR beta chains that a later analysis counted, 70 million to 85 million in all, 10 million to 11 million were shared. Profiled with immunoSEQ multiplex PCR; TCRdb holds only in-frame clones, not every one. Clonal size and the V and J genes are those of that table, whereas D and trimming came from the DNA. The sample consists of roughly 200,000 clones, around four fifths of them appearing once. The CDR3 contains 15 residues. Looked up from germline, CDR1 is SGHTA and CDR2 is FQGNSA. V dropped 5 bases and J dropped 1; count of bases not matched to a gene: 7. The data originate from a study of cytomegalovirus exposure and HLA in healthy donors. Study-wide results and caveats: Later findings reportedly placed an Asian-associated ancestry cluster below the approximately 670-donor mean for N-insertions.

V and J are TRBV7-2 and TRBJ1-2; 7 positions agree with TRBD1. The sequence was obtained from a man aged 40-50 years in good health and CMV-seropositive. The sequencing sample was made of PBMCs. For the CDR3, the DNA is TGTGCCAGCAGCGAAGAAGGGACAGTTAACTATGGCTACACCTTC. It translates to CASSEEGTVNYGYTF.